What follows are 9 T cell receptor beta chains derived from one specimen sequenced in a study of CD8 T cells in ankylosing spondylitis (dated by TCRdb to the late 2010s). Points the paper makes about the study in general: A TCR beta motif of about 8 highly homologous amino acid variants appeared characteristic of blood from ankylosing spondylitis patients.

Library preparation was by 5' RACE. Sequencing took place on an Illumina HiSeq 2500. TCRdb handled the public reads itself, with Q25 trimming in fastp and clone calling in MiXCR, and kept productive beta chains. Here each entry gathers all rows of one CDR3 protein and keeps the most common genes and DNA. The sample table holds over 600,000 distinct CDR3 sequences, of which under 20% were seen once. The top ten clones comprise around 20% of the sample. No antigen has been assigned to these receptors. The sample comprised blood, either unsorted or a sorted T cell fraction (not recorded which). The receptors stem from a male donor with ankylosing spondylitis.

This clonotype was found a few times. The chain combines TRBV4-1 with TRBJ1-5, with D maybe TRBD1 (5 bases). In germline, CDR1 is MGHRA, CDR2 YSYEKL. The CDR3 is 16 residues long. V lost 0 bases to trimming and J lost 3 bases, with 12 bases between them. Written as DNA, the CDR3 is TGCGCCAGCAGCCAAGAAGAGGGGATGGTCAATCAGCCCCAGCATTTT. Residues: CASSQEEGMVNQPQHF.

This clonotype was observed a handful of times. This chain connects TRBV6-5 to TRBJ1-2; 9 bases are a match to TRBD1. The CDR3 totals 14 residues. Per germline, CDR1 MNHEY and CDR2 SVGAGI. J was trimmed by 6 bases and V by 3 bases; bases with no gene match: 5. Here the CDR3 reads CASSYLDRGHGYTF. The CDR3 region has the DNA TGTGCCAGCAGTTATCTGGACAGGGGACATGGCTACACCTTC.

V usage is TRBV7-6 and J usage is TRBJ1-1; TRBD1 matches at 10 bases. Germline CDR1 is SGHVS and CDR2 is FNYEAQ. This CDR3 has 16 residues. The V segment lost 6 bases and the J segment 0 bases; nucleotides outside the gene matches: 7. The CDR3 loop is CASRPGQGPLNTEAFF. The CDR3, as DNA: TGTGCCAGCAGACCGGGACAGGGGCCGTTGAACACTGAAGCTTTCTTT.

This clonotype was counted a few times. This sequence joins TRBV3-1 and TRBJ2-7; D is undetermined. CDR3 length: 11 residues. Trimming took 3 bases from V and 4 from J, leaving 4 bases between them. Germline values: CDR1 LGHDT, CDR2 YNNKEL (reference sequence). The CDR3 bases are TGTGCCAGCAGCCACCGGTACGAGCAGTACTTC. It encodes CASSHRYEQYF.

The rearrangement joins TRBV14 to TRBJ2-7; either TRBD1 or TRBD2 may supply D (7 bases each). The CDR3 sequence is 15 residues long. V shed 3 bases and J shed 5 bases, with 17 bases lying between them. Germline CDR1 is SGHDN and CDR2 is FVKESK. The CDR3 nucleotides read TGTGCCAGCAGCCAGGCCTTAGGGAGGGGGCACGAGCAGTACTTC. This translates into CASSQALGRGHEQYF.

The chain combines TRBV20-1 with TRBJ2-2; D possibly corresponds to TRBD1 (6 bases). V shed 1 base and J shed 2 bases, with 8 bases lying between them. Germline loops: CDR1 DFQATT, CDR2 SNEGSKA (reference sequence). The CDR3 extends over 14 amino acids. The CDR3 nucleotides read TGCAGTGCTAGAGCGGGACAAAACACCGGGGAGCTGTTTTTT. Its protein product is CSARAGQNTGELFF.

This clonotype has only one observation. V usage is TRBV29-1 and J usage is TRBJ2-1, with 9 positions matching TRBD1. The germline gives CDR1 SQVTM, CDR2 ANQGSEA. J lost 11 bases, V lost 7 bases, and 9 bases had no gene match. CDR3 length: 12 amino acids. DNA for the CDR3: TGCAGCGCCACAACGGACAGGGGCCAGCAGTTCTTC. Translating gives CSATTDRGQQFF.

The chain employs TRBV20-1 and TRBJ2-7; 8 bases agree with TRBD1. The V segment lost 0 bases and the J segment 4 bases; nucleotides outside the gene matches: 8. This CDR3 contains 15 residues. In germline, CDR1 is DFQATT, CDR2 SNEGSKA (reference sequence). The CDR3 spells CSARDLKQGAYEQYF. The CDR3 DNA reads TGCAGTGCTAGAGATCTGAAGCAGGGGGCATACGAGCAGTACTTC.

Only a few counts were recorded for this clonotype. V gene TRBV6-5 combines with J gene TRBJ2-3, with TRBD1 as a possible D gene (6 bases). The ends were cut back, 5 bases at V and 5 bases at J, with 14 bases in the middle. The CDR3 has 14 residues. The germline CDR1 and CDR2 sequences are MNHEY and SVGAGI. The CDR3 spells CASSLQGVVDTQYF. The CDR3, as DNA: TGTGCCAGCAGTCTACAGGGTGTGGTAGATACGCAGTATTTT.